This passage covers 32 T cell receptor beta chains from one sample sequenced in a study of human T cells and chemical hapten exposure. TCRdb reprocessed the RACE reads via MiXCR and lists one record per CDR3 protein. The data contain about 90,000 distinct CDR3 sequences, around 9.9% of them singletons. As to time point: patch test 3, about 24 weeks after DPC sensitization. The treatment denotes: therapeutic diphenylcyclopropenone sensitization with weekly scalp DPC. The sequencing here drew on whole blood, taken in connection with sensitization to the hapten diphenylcyclopropenone (DPC). The receptors originated from a woman under 40 with alopecia areata. Some clones in this sample may be carry-over from other donors' samples.

This clonotype has a count of ten or more. This chain links TRBV29-1 with TRBJ2-6; 8 nucleotides align to TRBD1. CDR1 is SQVTM and CDR2 is ANQGSEA in the germline V gene. The CDR3 has 16 amino acids. The J segment lost 2 bases and the V segment lost 1 base, leaving 4 bases of the junction unmatched. CDR3: CSVEGQGAPGANVLTF. Written as DNA, the CDR3 is TGCAGCGTTGAAGGCCAGGGGGCCCCTGGGGCCAACGTCCTGACTTTC.

This clonotype was detected ten times or more. The rearrangement joins TRBV6-5 to TRBJ1-2, with TRBD1 matching 8 bases. After removal of 6 bases from V and 4 bases from J, the junction contained 7 bases not matched to a gene. Per germline, CDR1 MNHEY and CDR2 SVGAGI. The CDR3 sequence is 14 residues long. This CDR3 is CASRPTGVVYGYTF. CDR3 DNA: TGTGCCAGCAGGCCGACAGGGGTAGTCTATGGCTACACCTTC.

At least ten counts were recorded for this clonotype. The chain is built from TRBV7-9 and TRBJ2-3, with D unclear. This CDR3 region has 12 residues. V gave up 4 bases and J gave up 6 bases, with 8 bases separating them. From germline, CDR1 is SEHNR and CDR2 FQNEAQ (reference sequence). CDR3 sequence: CASSSGPDTQYF. The CDR3 DNA reads TGTGCCAGCAGCTCCGGCCCGGATACGCAGTATTTT.

The CDR3 DNA reads TGTGCCAGTTACCCCCTTATACAGAGCACTGAAGCTTTCTTT. This encodes CASYPLIQSTEAFF. V and J are TRBV4-2 and TRBJ1-1; D is unresolved. Trimming removed 9 bases at V and 4 bases at J, with 18 bases between. CDR3 length equals 14 residues. Looked up from germline, CDR1 is LGHNA and CDR2 is YNFKEQ.

This clonotype was observed a few times. This chain uses TRBV6-1 with TRBJ2-1, with D perhaps matching TRBD2 (5 bases). CDR1 and CDR2 from the germline V gene are MNHNS and SASEGT. Trimming cost V 4 bases and J 0 bases, with 10 bases left between them. The CDR3 sequence is 15 residues long. The DNA for the CDR3 is TGTGCCAGCAGTGCGGGGATGGTCTCCTACAATGAGCAGTTCTTC. This codes for CASSAGMVSYNEQFF.

The chain couples TRBV5-1 to TRBJ2-3, with TRBD2 matching over 13 bases. Germline V lookup: CDR1 SGHRS, CDR2 YFSETQ. J lost 4 bases, V lost 3 bases, and 5 bases had no gene match. The CDR3 has 16 amino acids. The CDR3 coding sequence is TGCGCCAGCAGCTCGGGGACTAGCGGGATGGCAGATACGCAGTATTTT. Its protein product is CASSSGTSGMADTQYF.

This clonotype was observed at least ten times. The rearrangement uses TRBV12-3 or TRBV12-4 and TRBJ2-3; D is unclear. V dropped 8 bases and J dropped 2 bases, with 20 bases sitting between them. The CDR3 covers 16 residues. The chain's CDR3 is CASGRKPTYSTDTQYF. As DNA, the CDR3 is TGTGCCAGCGGCCGCAAGCCCACCTACTCCACAGATACGCAGTATTTT.

This clonotype was seen a few times. The chain recombines TRBV12-3 or TRBV12-4 with TRBJ1-2; TRBD1 agrees at 7 bases. This CDR3 comprises 13 residues. Trimming took 7 bases from V and 5 from J; bases not matched to a gene: 7. The CDR3 DNA follows: TGTGCCAGCACCCGACAGGGAGGATATGGCTACACCTTC. The encoded protein is CASTRQGGYGYTF.

This clonotype was detected ten times or more. The V and J genes are TRBV28 and TRBJ2-7, with D perhaps TRBD1 or TRBD2 (6 bases each). This CDR3 is 11 amino acids long. Germline V gene lookup returns CDR1 MDHEN and CDR2 SYDVKM. With 7 bases removed from V and 6 bases from J, the gap between germline ends came to 10 bases. CDR3: CASTWGAEQYV. In nucleotides, the CDR3 is TGTGCCAGCACGTGGGGGGCCGAGCAGTACGTC.

This clonotype was counted at least ten times. The V and J genes are TRBV28 and TRBJ2-3, with 7 bases that match TRBD2. J gave up 1 base and V 6 bases, and 4 bases lay outside the gene matches. The CDR3 spans 14 residues. Germline values: CDR1 MDHEN, CDR2 SYDVKM. The CDR3 DNA is TGTGCCAGCAGGAGTGCGGGGGGCACAGATACGCAGTATTTT. Protein: CASRSAGGTDTQYF.

This clonotype has ten or more counts. The chain links TRBV19 to TRBJ2-6; D unresolved. Per the germline V gene, CDR1 is LNHDA and CDR2 is SQIVND (reference sequence). The CDR3 contains 15 residues. V lost 4 bases and J 0 bases, leaving 7 bases between the germline ends. The CDR3 bases are TGTGCCAGTAGTAAGTTCAGCTCTGGGGCCAACGTCCTGACTTTC. It translates to CASSKFSSGANVLTF.

The chain has TRBV28 and TRBJ2-7; D remains ambiguous. The CDR3 is 14 residues long. Trimming cost V 2 bases and J 2 bases, with 10 bases left between them. Germline V gene sequence: CDR1 MDHEN, CDR2 SYDVKM. CDR3 region: CASSLGHRPYEQYF. In DNA, the CDR3 is TGTGCCAGCAGTTTAGGCCATCGGCCCTACGAGCAGTACTTC.

There are a few counts of this clonotype. The chain carries TRBV27 and TRBJ1-2, with a possible D match to TRBD1 (5 bases). Germline CDR1 is MNHEY and CDR2 is SMNVEV (reference sequence). V was shortened by 5 bases and J by 7 bases, with 17 bases between the two germline ends. The length of the CDR3 is 14 residues. This chain's CDR3 is CASSPNAGTSGYTF. In nucleotides, the CDR3 is TGTGCCAGCAGTCCTAACGCCGGGACGAGTGGCTACACCTTC.

This clonotype occurred many times. The genes are TRBV29-1 and TRBJ1-1, with TRBD1 matching over 7 bases. Germline loops: CDR1 SQVTM, CDR2 ANQGSEA. The V segment lost 5 bases and the J segment 1 base; nucleotides outside the gene matches: 1. The CDR3 runs to 12 residues. The CDR3 nucleotides read TGCAGCGTTCGGACAGGGAACACTGAAGCTTTCTTT. Its protein product is CSVRTGNTEAFF.

The chain couples TRBV7-2 to TRBJ1-5, with D hard to call. The germline V gene has CDR1 SGHTA and CDR2 FQGNSA. Trimming shortened V by 6 bases and J by 3 bases, and 12 bases separated the two germline ends. The CDR3 consists of 14 residues. The CDR3 region is CASSPGRLNQPQHF. The CDR3 nucleotides are TGTGCCAGCAGTCCCGGACGGCTCAATCAGCCCCAGCATTTT. Together with reference TRBV7-2 and TRBJ1-5, the CDR3 gives the full variable domain: GAGVSQSPSNKVTEKGKDVELRCDPISGHTALYWYRQSLGQGLEFLIYFQGNSAPDKSGLPSDRFSAERTGGSVSTLTIQRTQQEDSAVYLCASSPGRLNQPQHFGDGTRLSIL.

This clonotype was counted between two and nine times. The V gene is TRBV21-1, the J gene TRBJ2-3; TRBD2, the D gene given by the table, was not confirmed from the DNA. TRBV21-1 is deemed a pseudogene. The CDR3 extends over 19 amino acids. The CDR3 nucleotides read TGTGCCAGCAGCATTTTCCCTAGCGGGGGTCACCTTAGCACAGATACGCAGTATTTT. Residues: CASSIFPSGGHLSTDTQYF.

This clonotype was seen many times. This chain links TRBV20-1 with TRBJ2-5; D gene ambiguous. Looked up from germline, CDR1 is DFQATT and CDR2 is SNEGSKA (reference sequence). V was cut by 0 bases and J by 7 bases, with 12 bases left in between. This CDR3 has 13 residues. The CDR3 sequence is CSARDWAVATQYF. CDR3 DNA: TGCAGTGCTAGAGATTGGGCCGTCGCGACCCAGTACTTC.

The genes are TRBV4-1 and TRBJ2-5; 8 positions match TRBD2. CDR1 and CDR2 (germline): MGHRA, YSYEKL. This CDR3 spans 15 amino acids. V was pared by 4 bases and J by 3 bases, with 7 bases of the junction left unmatched. The CDR3 coding sequence is TGCGCCAGCAGCCCCCCTAGCGGGCCTAAAGAGACCCAGTACTTC. Protein product: CASSPPSGPKETQYF.

This clonotype has ten or more counts. This chain connects TRBV4-1 to TRBJ1-6, with TRBD1 matching 7 bases. The junction had 7 bases not matched to a gene; V was cut back by 1 base and J by 10 bases. Germline V gives CDR1 MGHRA, CDR2 YSYEKL. This CDR3 spans 15 amino acids. The CDR3 nucleotides are TGCGCCAGCAGCCAAGTGGGGGGACAGAGGTCACCCCTCCACTTT. Translating gives CASSQVGGQRSPLHF.

This clonotype has ten or more counts. The V call is TRBV29-1, the J call TRBJ2-5; the match to TRBD2 covers 7 bases. Germline V gene sequence: CDR1 SQVTM, CDR2 ANQGSEA. The CDR3 runs 14 residues. V lost 3 bases and J lost 4; bases outside the gene matches: 8. The CDR3 spells CSVETLTSPETQYF. The DNA for the CDR3 is TGCAGCGTTGAGACCTTGACTAGCCCAGAGACCCAGTACTTC. Full variable domain (remainder filled in from reference TRBV29-1 and TRBJ2-5): SAVISQKPSRDICQRGTSLTIQCQVDSQVTMMFWYRQQPGQSLTLIATANQGSEATYESGFVIDKFPISRPNLTFSTLTVSNMSPEDSSIYLCSVETLTSPETQYFGPGTRLLVL.

This clonotype was picked up a small number of times. The CDR3 reads CASSQGESQGANIQYF. The CDR3 coding sequence is TGTGCCAGCAGCCAAGGAGAGTCACAGGGGGCGAACATTCAGTACTTC. The chain links TRBV4-2 to TRBJ2-4; TRBD1 matches 9 bases. The CDR3 runs 16 residues. V dropped 1 base and J dropped 7; count of bases not matched to a gene: 8. From germline, CDR1 is LGHNA and CDR2 YNFKEQ.

This clonotype was counted once. The chain combines TRBV28 with TRBJ2-1; D might be TRBD1 (6 bases). The CDR3 consists of 12 residues. Germline V gene data show CDR1 as MDHEN and CDR2 as SYDVKM. The V end lost 6 bases, the J end lost 12 bases, and 15 bases lay between the germline ends. The CDR3 region has the DNA TGTGCCAGCAGATCGGACAGTCAGAGGCAGTTCTTC. Protein: CASRSDSQRQFF. Using reference TRBV28 and TRBJ2-1 for the parts outside the CDR3, the full variable domain is DVKVTQSSRYLVKRTGEKVFLECVQDMDHENMFWYRQDPGLGLRLIYFSYDVKMKEKGDIPEGYSVSREKKERFSLILESASTNQTSMYLCASRSDSQRQFFGPGTRLTVL.

The V and J genes are TRBV3-1 and TRBJ2-7; possibly TRBD1 or TRBD2 for D (5 bases each). The ends were cut back, 3 bases at V and 2 bases at J, with 11 bases in the middle. The germline CDR1 and CDR2 sequences are LGHDT and YNNKEL (reference sequence). CDR3 length: 14 amino acids. CDR3 sequence: CASSQGVGTYEQYV. The CDR3, as DNA: TGTGCCAGCAGCCAGGGGGTTGGGACCTACGAGCAGTACGTC.

This clonotype was picked up many times. This chain uses TRBV6-1 with TRBJ1-2; TRBD1 agrees at 8 bases. The length of the CDR3 is 12 residues. The ends lost 6 bases at V and 8 bases at J; junction bases unmatched: 5. Germline V lookup: CDR1 MNHNS, CDR2 SASEGT. For the CDR3, the DNA is TGTGCCAGCAGCGACAGGGGAAGGGGCTACACCTTC. Translating it yields CASSDRGRGYTF.

This clonotype was found many times. The V gene is TRBV12-3 or TRBV12-4, the J gene TRBJ1-1; D is unclear. CDR3 length: 12 residues. The ends were cut back, 7 bases at V and 4 bases at J, with 10 bases in the middle. The CDR3: CASTLEGTEAFF. CDR3 in DNA: TGTGCCAGCACCCTGGAGGGCACTGAAGCTTTCTTT.

This clonotype was observed many times. The chain uses TRBV6-2 or TRBV6-3 and TRBJ2-1; 9 nucleotides align to TRBD2. CDR3 length: 13 residues. J lost 6 bases, V lost 6 bases, and 3 bases had no gene match. From germline, CDR1 is MNHEY and CDR2 SVGEGT. In DNA, the CDR3 is TGTGCCAGCAGAGGAGCGGGAGGCAATGAGCAGTTCTTC. This encodes CASRGAGGNEQFF.

This clonotype was picked up a small number of times. The rearrangement links TRBV10-3 to TRBJ1-2; D is uncertain. Trimming removed 0 bases from V and 4 bases from J, with 9 bases in between. The CDR3 spans 14 residues. Germline CDR1 and CDR2: ENHRY and SYGVKD. CDR3 residues: CAISESQRLYGYTF. The CDR3 DNA reads TGTGCCATCAGTGAGTCCCAACGGCTCTATGGCTACACCTTC.

Of note for this clonotype: A much larger clone differs from this one at a single base, so this may be a read error. J is TRBJ2-4 and V is TRBV6-5; TRBD1 might be the D (5 bases). This CDR3 region has 13 residues. Trimming took 8 bases from V and 1 from J, leaving 9 bases between them. Germline CDR1 and CDR2: MNHEY and SVGAGI. CDR3 amino acids: CASRTWAKNIQYF. As DNA, the CDR3 is TGTGCCAGCCGGACATGGGCCAAAAACATTCAGTACTTC.

The V gene is TRBV11-2, the J gene TRBJ2-5; 8 nucleotides agree with TRBD2. CDR3 length: 17 amino acids. V was pared by 1 base and J by 4 bases, with 11 bases of the junction left unmatched. CDR1 is SGHAT, CDR2 FQNNGV, per germline. The CDR3 loop is CASSLAGGFATRETQYF. CDR3 DNA sequence: TGTGCCAGCAGCTTAGCGGGGGGGTTTGCGACCCGAGAGACCCAGTACTTC.

This chain joins TRBV29-1 and TRBJ1-1; 9 nucleotides line up with TRBD1. After removal of 4 bases from V and 4 bases from J, the junction contained 7 bases not matched to a gene. The CDR3 extends over 14 amino acids. The V gene's germline CDR1 is SQVTM and CDR2 ANQGSEA. The CDR3 is CSVVGDREGTEAFF. The CDR3 DNA sequence: TGCAGCGTTGTCGGGGACAGGGAGGGCACTGAAGCTTTCTTT.

This clonotype has ten or more counts. The chain combines TRBV20-1 with TRBJ2-7, with 10 positions matching TRBD2. This CDR3 region has 14 residues. Germline assignment: CDR1 DFQATT and CDR2 SNEGSKA (reference sequence). V trimming: 6 bases; J trimming: 2 bases; junction bases outside the gene matches: 7. The CDR3 bases are TGCAGTGCGCCGACTAGCGGGCAACCCTACGAGCAGTACTTC. Amino acids: CSAPTSGQPYEQYF.

This clonotype was seen many times. The V and J genes are TRBV11-2 and TRBJ2-7; TRBD1 might be the D (6 bases). Deletions cut 6 bases from V and 5 bases from J, with 17 bases between. CDR3 length: 14 amino acids. CDR1 SGHAT and CDR2 FQNNGV come from the germline V gene. The CDR3 is CASRFRDKRDEQYV. The CDR3 coding sequence is TGTGCCAGCAGGTTCCGGGACAAAAGGGACGAGCAGTACGTC.